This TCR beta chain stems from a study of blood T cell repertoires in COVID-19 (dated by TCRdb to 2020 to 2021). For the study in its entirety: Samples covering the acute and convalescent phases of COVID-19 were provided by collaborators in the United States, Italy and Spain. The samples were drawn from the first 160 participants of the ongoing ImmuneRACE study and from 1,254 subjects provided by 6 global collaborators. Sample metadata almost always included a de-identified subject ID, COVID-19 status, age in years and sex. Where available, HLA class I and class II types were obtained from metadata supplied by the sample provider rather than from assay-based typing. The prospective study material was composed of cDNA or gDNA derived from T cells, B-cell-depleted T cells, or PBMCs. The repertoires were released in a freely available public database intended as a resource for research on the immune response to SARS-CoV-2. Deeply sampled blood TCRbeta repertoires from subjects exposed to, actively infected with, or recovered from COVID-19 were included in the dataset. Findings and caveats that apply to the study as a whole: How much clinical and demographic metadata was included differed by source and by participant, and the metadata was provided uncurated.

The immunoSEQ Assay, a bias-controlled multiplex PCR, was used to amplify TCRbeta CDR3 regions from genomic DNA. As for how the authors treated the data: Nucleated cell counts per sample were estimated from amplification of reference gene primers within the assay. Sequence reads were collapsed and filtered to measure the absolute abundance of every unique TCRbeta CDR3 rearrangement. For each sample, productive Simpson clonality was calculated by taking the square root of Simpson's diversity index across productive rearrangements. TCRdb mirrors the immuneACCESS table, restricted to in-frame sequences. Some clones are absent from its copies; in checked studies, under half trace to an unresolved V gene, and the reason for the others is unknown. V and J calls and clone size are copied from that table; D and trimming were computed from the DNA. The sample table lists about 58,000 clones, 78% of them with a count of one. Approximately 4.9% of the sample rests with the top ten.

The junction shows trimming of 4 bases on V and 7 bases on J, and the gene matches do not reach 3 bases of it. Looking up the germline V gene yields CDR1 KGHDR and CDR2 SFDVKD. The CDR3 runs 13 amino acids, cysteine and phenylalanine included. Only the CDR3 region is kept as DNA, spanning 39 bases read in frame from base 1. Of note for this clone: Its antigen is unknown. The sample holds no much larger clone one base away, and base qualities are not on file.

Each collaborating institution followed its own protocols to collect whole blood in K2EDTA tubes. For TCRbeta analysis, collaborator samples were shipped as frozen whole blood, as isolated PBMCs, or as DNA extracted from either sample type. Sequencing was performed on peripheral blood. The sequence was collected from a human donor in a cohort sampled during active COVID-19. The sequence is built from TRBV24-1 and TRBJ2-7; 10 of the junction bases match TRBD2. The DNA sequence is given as TGTGCCACCAGTGAGCGACTAGCGGGTGAGCAGTACTTC. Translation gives CATSERLAGEQYF.